A selection of T cell receptor beta chains follows, all from one sample in a study of blood T cell repertoires in COVID-19. The protocol was immunoSEQ multiplex PCR, while the TCRdb copy is restricted to in-frame clones and leaves out a portion. The sample shows under 60,000 clones, approximately 87% of them seen only once. The sequenced material came from peripheral blood. All receptors derive from a human donor in a cohort sampled during active COVID-19. The CDR3 runs from the conserved cysteine through the conserved F or W. D genes are given only for firm matches. Size values are once, few and many counts, or a class for expanded clones, and some rows have none.

>TRBV28|TRBJ2-2|-|-
TGTGCCAGCAGGTTACGGACGGGGGTTAACACCGGGGAGCTGTTTTTT
CASRLRTGVNTGELFF
>TRBV7-2|TRBJ2-3|-|-
TGTGCCAGCAGCTTATGGGGAGGCGTAACAGATACGCAGTATTTT
CASSLWGGVTDTQYF
>TRBV5-6|TRBJ1-2|-|TRBD1
TGTGCCAGCAGCTATTCTACAGGGGGAGACTATGGCTACACCTTC
CASSYSTGGDYGYTF
>TRBV5-1|TRBJ2-2|-|-
TGCGCCAGCAGCTTGGCGGGGAACACCGGGGAGCTGTTTTTT
CASSLAGNTGELFF
>TRBV7-2|TRBJ2-1|-|-
TGTGCCAGCAGCTTACAGACAGTCTACAATGAGCAGTTCTTC
CASSLQTVYNEQFF
>TRBV27|TRBJ2-2|once|-
TGTGCCAGCAGTTTACAGGCGAACACCGGGGAGCTGTTTTTT
CASSLQANTGELFF
>TRBV19|TRBJ2-7|-|TRBD1
TGTGCCAGTAGTATGACAGGGGCCACCTACGAGCAGTACTTC
CASSMTGATYEQYF
>TRBV7-2|TRBJ1-1|medium-sized|-
TGTGCCAGCAGCGGAACGGGTGGCACTGAAGCTTTCTTT
CASSGTGGTEAFF
>TRBV30|TRBJ2-4|-|-
TGTGCCTGGAGTATCTCAAACATTCAGTACTTC
CAWSISNIQYF
>TRBV7-9|TRBJ2-3|-|-
TGTGCCAGCAGCTCCCTGAGGGATACGCAGTATTTT
CASSSLRDTQYF
>TRBV7-2|TRBJ1-4|-|-
TGTGCCAGCAGCCCGACAGCAACTAATGAAAAACTGTTTTTT
CASSPTATNEKLFF
>TRBV19|TRBJ1-1|once|-
TGTGCCAGTAGTATACGGTGGAACACTGAAGCTTTCTTT
CASSIRWNTEAFF
>TRBV7-8|TRBJ1-5|-|-
TGTGCCAGCAGTTCCCAGGGGCAAGGCAATCAGCCCCAGCATTTT
CASSSQGQGNQPQHF
>TRBV5-4|TRBJ2-7|-|-
TGTGCCAGCAGCTTGAACTCCCGGGACGAGCAGTACTTC
CASSLNSRDEQYF
>TRBV7-2|TRBJ2-7|-|-
TGTGCCAGCAGCTTATGGCCTCAGGGAGGCGAGCAGTACTTC
CASSLWPQGGEQYF
>TRBV7-3|TRBJ2-7|-|TRBD1
TGTGCCAGCAGCCCGGGACAGGGGGCGAGCGAGCAGTACTTC
CASSPGQGASEQYF
>TRBV29-1|TRBJ2-7|-|-
TGCAGCGTTGAAGGGGGAGGAGAGCAGTACTTC
CSVEGGGEQYF
>TRBV4-3|TRBJ2-7|-|TRBD2
TGCGCCAGCAGCCCAAGGACTAGCGGGGGAGATCGATACGAGCAGTACTTC
CASSPRTSGGDRYEQYF
>TRBV5-5|TRBJ1-2|-|-
TGTGCCAGCACCCTGAGTGGGCAGCCTTACGGGGTTTACACCTTC
CASTLSGQPYGVYTF
>TRBV29-1|TRBJ2-1|-|TRBD1
TGCAGCGTTGAAGATCTTTCAGGGGGCATTCAGGGGCAGTTCTTC
CSVEDLSGGIQGQFF
>TRBV4-1|TRBJ2-3|once|TRBD2
TGCGCCAGCAGCCAAGTAGGTCGGCGGGGGGGACACACAGATACGCAGTATTTT
CASSQVGRRGGHTDTQYF
>TRBV14|TRBJ2-7|few|-
TGTGCCAGCAGCCAAGTATCCGTTAGGGGGGGCGCTTACGAGCAGTACTTC
CASSQVSVRGGAYEQYF
>TRBV5-6|TRBJ1-1|-|TRBD1
TGTGCCAGCAGCTTTGGGACAGGATTAGGCACTGAAGCTTTCTTT
CASSFGTGLGTEAFF
>TRBV28|TRBJ2-7|-|-
TGTGCCAGCAGTCGATCAGGGCCAAGCTCCTACGAGCAGTACTTC
CASSRSGPSSYEQYF
>TRBV5-1|TRBJ1-3|-|TRBD1
TGCGCCAGCAGCCAGGGGGTGAGCGGAAACACCATATATTTT
CASSQGVSGNTIYF
>TRBV3-1/TRBV3-2|TRBJ2-2|-|-
TGTGCCAGCAGCCTCGGGACATCGAACACCGGGGAGCTGTTTTTT
CASSLGTSNTGELFF
>TRBV11-2|TRBJ2-2|-|TRBD2
TGTGCCAGCAGCTCGGGCGGGAGCACCGGGGAGCTGTTTTTT
CASSSGGSTGELFF
>TRBV6-2/TRBV6-3|TRBJ2-5|-|-
TGTGCCAGCAGCCACAGGGTTGAGACCCAGTACTTC
CASSHRVETQYF
>TRBV5-6|TRBJ1-2|-|-
TGTGCCAGCAGCTTGGGGCGGAACTATGGCTACACCTTC
CASSLGRNYGYTF
>TRBV6-2/TRBV6-3|TRBJ2-7|-|TRBD2
TGTGCCAGCAGCTCGAGAGGACTAGCCCTTAAGACCTACGAGCAGTACTTC
CASSSRGLALKTYEQYF
>TRBV5-1|TRBJ2-1|-|-
TGCGCCAGCAGCTTGGGTCGCGGTCTCAATGAGCAGTTCTTC
CASSLGRGLNEQFF
>TRBV2|TRBJ2-4|once|-
TGTGCCAGCAGCCGGGAGTCACAGTACTTC
CASSRESQYF
>TRBV19|TRBJ1-2|-|TRBD1
TGTGCCAGTAGTAGAGATGGACAGGGGGACTATGGCTACACCTTC
CASSRDGQGDYGYTF
>TRBV7-2|TRBJ1-2|-|-
TGTGCCAGCAGCTTAGCTGGGGCAGGGAGGAATGGCTACACCTTC
CASSLAGAGRNGYTF
>TRBV19|TRBJ1-2|-|-
TGTGCCAGTAGCCCAGGGATATCTGGCTACACCTTC
CASSPGISGYTF
>TRBV6-1|TRBJ1-6|-|TRBD1
TGTGCCAGCAGTGAAGCGCAAGACAGGGTTTCACCCCTCCACTTT
CASSEAQDRVSPLHF
>TRBV18|TRBJ1-2|-|-
TGTGCCAGCTCACCAATGATCAGGGAGGATGGCTACACCTTC
CASSPMIREDGYTF
>TRBV5-1|TRBJ2-1|-|TRBD2
TGCGCCAGCAGCTTGACTAGCGGGGGGGCCGGTGAGCAGTTCTTC
CASSLTSGGAGEQFF
>TRBV19|TRBJ2-2|-|-
TGTGCCAGTAGTGCGAGCGGGGAGCTGTTTTTT
CASSASGELFF
>TRBV7-2|TRBJ1-1|once|TRBD1
TGTGCCAGCAGCTTACAGGGGGCGCTGACTGAAGCTTTCTTT
CASSLQGALTEAFF
>TRBV7-2|TRBJ2-3|-|-
TGTGCCAGCAGCTTATCCCAGGGATCAGATACGCAGTATTTT
CASSLSQGSDTQYF
>TRBV6-1|TRBJ2-5|-|TRBD2
TGTGCCAGCAGTGAGGCTAGCGGATCGCAAGAGACCCAGTACTTC
CASSEASGSQETQYF
>TRBV19|TRBJ2-1|-|TRBD1
TGTGCCAGTAAGCGACAGGGGGGGTCCTACAATGAGCAGTTCTTC
CASKRQGGSYNEQFF
>TRBV30|TRBJ1-6|-|-
TGTGCCTGGAGCCGAAGTCGGGCAGGGGCTAATTCACCCCTCCACTTT
CAWSRSRAGANSPLHF
>TRBV27|TRBJ2-7|-|TRBD1
TGTGCCAGCAGTCTTAGACAGGGGAGCTCCTACGAGCAGTACTTC
CASSLRQGSSYEQYF
>TRBV4-1|TRBJ2-7|-|TRBD2
TGCGCCAGCAGCCGCGGGCCTGCGGGGGGGTTGTACGAGCAGTACTTC
CASSRGPAGGLYEQYF
>TRBV18|TRBJ1-2|-|-
TGTGCCAGCCAGGGTGTGGGTACTACTCCTAACTATGGCTACACCTTC
CASQGVGTTPNYGYTF
>TRBV6-1|TRBJ2-5|-|-
TGTGCCAGCAGTGAAGGCTGGGGCCTGCAAGAGACCCAGTACTTC
CASSEGWGLQETQYF
>TRBV7-2|TRBJ1-5|-|-
TGTGCCAGCAGCCCCAAGGGACATAGCAATCAGCCCCAGCATTTT
CASSPKGHSNQPQHF